This T cell receptor (beta chain) was profiled in a study of T cell changes during pregnancy in multiple sclerosis. CDR1 and CDR2 from the germline V gene are MNHEY and SMNVEV (reference sequence). This CDR3 is built from 17 residues. J was trimmed by 6 bases and V by 2 bases; bases with no gene match: 12. Some clones are missing from TCRdb's copy, which holds only in-frame ones; the method was immunoSEQ multiplex PCR. The sample includes under 90,000 clones, approximately 95% of them seen just once. The rearrangement links TRBV27 to TRBJ2-1; 8 nucleotides align to TRBD2. The material sequenced was peripheral blood, taken in the second trimester of pregnancy. The receptor was isolated from a female donor in good health, enrolled as a control in a pregnancy study. The CDR3 sequence: CASSLLGAGGLPNEQFF. The CDR3 nucleotides are TGTGCCAGCAGTTTACTTGGCGCGGGAGGTCTCCCCAATGAGCAGTTCTTC.